What follows describes a single T cell receptor beta chain. Antigen: not known. Assay: immunoSEQ multiplex PCR; the TCRdb copy retains only in-frame clones and omits some. The sample has some 120,000 clones; over 85% are singletons. The data are from a study of T cell responses to AZD1222 COVID-19 vaccine. Study-wide results and caveats: Baseline serostatus was positive in only 5 to 7 AZD1222 recipients.

Germline V gene sequence: CDR1 SGHRS, CDR2 YFSETQ. Trimming stripped 2 bases from V and 5 bases from J, with 16 bases between. The CDR3 totals 16 residues. This sequence originates from an adult in good health. Sequencing used peripheral blood, obtained on day 0 of AZD1222 vaccination. The genes are TRBV5-1 and TRBJ1-4; possibly TRBD1 for D (6 bases). The CDR3 bases are TGCGCCAGCAGCTTTAACAGGGTAGGCCAAAATGAAAAACTGTTTTTT. Translating gives CASSFNRVGQNEKLFF.